The clone carrying this TCR beta chain was seen only a few times. V lost 5 bases to trimming and J lost 6 bases, with 15 bases between them. The CDR3 is made up of 14 amino acids. This sample is drawn from a study of T cells after yellow fever vaccination. TCRdb passed the 5' RACE reads through MiXCR, listing each CDR3 protein once. The table has about 400,000 distinct CDR3 sequences, roughly 11% seen once. Specimen: PBMCs, collected on the day of the first yellow fever vaccination. This clonotype was sampled from a man aged 18 to 29 who received the YFV17D yellow fever vaccine. The chain couples TRBV12-3 or TRBV12-4 to TRBJ2-3; weak D call: TRBD1 (6 bases). The CDR3 coding sequence is TGTGCCAGCAGTGACAGGCCCCTCTCGGATACGCAGTATTTT. Protein: CASSDRPLSDTQYF.